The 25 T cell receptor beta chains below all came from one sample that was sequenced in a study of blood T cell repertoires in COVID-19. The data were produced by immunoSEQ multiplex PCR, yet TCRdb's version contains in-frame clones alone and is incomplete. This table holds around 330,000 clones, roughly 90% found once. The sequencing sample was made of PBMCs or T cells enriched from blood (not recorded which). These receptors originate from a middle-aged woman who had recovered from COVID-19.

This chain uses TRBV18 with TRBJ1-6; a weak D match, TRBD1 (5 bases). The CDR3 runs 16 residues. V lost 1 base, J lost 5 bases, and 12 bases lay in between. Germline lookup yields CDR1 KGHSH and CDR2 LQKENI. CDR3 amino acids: CASSPQQVVDNSPLHF. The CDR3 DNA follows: TGTGCCAGCTCACCACAACAGGTCGTTGATAATTCACCCCTCCACTTT. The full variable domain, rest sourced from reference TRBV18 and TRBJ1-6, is NAGVMQNPRHLVRRRGQEARLRCSPMKGHSHVYWYRQLPEEGLKFMVYLQKENIIDESGMPKERFSAEFPKEGPSILRIQQVVRGDSAAYFCASSPQQVVDNSPLHFGNGTRLTVT.

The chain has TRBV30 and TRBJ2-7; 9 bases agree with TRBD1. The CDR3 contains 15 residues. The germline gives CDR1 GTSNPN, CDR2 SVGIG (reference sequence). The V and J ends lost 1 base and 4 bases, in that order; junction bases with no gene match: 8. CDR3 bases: TGTGCCTGGAGTGCTGGGACAGGGCGGTTGTACGAGCAGTACTTC. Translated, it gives CAWSAGTGRLYEQYF.

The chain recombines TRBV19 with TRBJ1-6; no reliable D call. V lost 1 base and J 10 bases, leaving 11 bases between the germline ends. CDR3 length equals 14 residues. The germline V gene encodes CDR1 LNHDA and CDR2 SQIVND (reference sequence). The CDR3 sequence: CASSIGTVGSPLHF. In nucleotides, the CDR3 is TGTGCCAGTAGTATAGGAACAGTCGGATCACCCCTCCACTTT.

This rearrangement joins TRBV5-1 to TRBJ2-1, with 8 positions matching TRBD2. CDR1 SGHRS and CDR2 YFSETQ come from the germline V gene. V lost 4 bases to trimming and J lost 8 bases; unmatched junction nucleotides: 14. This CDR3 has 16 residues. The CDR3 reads CASSGILAGGYHEQFF. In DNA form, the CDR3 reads TGCGCCAGCAGCGGGATTCTGGCGGGAGGTTACCATGAGCAGTTCTTC. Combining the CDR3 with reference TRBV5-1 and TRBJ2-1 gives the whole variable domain KAGVTQTPRYLIKTRGQQVTLSCSPISGHRSVSWYQQTPGQGLQFLFEYFSETQRNKGNFPGRFSGRQFSNSRSEMNVSTLELGDSALYLCASSGILAGGYHEQFFGPGTRLTVL.

The CDR3 sequence is CASSQDRRRQGWSSPLHF. The CDR3 nucleotides are TGTGCCAGCAGCCAAGATAGGCGGAGACAGGGATGGAGTTCACCCCTCCACTTT. This rearrangement joins TRBV3-1 (or the pseudogene TRBV3-2) to TRBJ1-6; 7 bases map to TRBD1. Trimming at V came to 0 bases and at J to 9 bases, leaving 14 bases not matched to a gene. CDR3 size: 18 residues. Germline values: CDR1 LGHDT, CDR2 YNNKEL (reference sequence).

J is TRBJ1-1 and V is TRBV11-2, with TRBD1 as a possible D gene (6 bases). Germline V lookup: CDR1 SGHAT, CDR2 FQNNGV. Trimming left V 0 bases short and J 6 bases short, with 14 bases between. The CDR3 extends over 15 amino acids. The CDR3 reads CASSLDQQGWAEAFF. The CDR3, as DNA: TGTGCCAGCAGCTTAGATCAGCAGGGGTGGGCTGAAGCTTTCTTT.

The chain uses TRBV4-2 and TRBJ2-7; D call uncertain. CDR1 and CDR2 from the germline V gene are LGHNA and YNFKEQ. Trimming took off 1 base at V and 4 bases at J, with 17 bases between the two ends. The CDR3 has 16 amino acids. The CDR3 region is CASSQALSSTVYEQYF. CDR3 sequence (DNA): TGTGCCAGCAGCCAAGCTCTATCCTCAACGGTATACGAGCAGTACTTC.

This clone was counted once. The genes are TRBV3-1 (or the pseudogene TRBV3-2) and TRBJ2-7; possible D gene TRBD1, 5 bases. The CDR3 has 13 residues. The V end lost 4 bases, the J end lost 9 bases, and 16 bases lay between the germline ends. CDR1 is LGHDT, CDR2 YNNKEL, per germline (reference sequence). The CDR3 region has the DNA TGTGCCAGCAGCCCTGGACCGGAAAGGGGGCAGTACTTC. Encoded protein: CASSPGPERGQYF.

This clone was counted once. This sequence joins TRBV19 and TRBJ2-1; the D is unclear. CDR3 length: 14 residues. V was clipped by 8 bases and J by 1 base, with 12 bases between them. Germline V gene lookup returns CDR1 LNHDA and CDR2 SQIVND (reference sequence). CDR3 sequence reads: CASLPGGSYNEQFF. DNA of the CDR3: TGTGCCAGTCTCCCGGGTGGGTCCTACAATGAGCAGTTCTTC.

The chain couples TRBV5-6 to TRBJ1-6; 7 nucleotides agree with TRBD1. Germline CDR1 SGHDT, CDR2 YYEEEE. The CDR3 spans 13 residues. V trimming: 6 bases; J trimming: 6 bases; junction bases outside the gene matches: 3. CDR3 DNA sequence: TGTGCCAGCACCGGGACAGCTAATTCACCCCTCCACTTT. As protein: CASTGTANSPLHF.

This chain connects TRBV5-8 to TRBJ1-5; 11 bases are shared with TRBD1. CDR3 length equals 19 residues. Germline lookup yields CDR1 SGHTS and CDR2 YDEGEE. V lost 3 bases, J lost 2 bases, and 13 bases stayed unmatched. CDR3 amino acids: CASSSLLGQGEAGNQPQHF. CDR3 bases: TGTGCCAGCAGCTCCCTTCTGGGACAGGGGGAGGCGGGCAATCAGCCCCAGCATTTT.

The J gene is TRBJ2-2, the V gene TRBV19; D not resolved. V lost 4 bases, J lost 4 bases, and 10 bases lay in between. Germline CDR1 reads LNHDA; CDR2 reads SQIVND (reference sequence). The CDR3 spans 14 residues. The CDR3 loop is CASSKRHSTGELFF. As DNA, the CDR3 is TGTGCCAGTAGTAAAAGGCACAGCACCGGGGAGCTGTTTTTT.

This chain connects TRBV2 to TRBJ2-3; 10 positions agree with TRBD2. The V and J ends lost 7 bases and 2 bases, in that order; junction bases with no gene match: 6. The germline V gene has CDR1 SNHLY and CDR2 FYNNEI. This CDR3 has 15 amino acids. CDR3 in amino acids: CASTYGLAATDTQYF. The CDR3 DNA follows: TGTGCCAGCACTTACGGACTAGCGGCCACAGATACGCAGTATTTT.

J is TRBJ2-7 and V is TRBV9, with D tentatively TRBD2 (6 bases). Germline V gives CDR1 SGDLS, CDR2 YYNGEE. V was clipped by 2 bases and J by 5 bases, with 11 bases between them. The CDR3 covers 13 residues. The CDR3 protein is CASSVAGRDEQYF. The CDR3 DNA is TGTGCCAGCAGCGTGGCGGGAAGAGACGAGCAGTACTTC.

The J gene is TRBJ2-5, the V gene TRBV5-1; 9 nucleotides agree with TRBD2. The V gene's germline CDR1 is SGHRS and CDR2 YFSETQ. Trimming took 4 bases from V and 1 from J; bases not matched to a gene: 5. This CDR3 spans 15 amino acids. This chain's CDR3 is CASSPLAGFQETQYF. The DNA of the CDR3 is TGCGCCAGCAGCCCTCTAGCGGGATTCCAAGAGACCCAGTACTTC. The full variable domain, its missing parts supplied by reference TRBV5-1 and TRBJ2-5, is KAGVTQTPRYLIKTRGQQVTLSCSPISGHRSVSWYQQTPGQGLQFLFEYFSETQRNKGNFPGRFSGRQFSNSRSEMNVSTLELGDSALYLCASSPLAGFQETQYFGPGTRLLVL.

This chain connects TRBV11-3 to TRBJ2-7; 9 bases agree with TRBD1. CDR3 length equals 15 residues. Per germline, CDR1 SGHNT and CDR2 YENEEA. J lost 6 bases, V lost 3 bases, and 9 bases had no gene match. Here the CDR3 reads CASSFERTGEAEQYF. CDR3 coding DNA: TGTGCCAGCAGCTTTGAACGGACAGGGGAGGCCGAGCAGTACTTC. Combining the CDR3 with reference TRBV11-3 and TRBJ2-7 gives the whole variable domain EAGVVQSPRYKIIEKKQPVAFWCNPISGHNTLYWYLQNLGQGPELLIRYENEEAVDDSQLPKDRFSAERLKGVDSTLKIQPAELGDSAVYLCASSFERTGEAEQYFGPGTRLTVT.

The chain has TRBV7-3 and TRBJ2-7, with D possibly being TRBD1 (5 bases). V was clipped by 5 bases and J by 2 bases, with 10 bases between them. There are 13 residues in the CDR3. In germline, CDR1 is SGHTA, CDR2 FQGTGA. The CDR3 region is CASSEDNTYEQYF. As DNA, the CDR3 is TGTGCCAGCAGCGAGGACAATACCTACGAGCAGTACTTC.

The CDR3 coding sequence is TGTGCCAGCAGCATCCAGGGGGGCGAGCAGTACTTC. Translation: CASSIQGGEQYF. This chain links TRBV7-2 with TRBJ2-7; tentatively, D is TRBD1 (7 bases). The length of the CDR3 is 12 residues. Looked up from germline, CDR1 is SGHTA and CDR2 is FQGNSA. The V end lost 5 bases, the J end lost 6 bases, and 11 bases lay between the germline ends.

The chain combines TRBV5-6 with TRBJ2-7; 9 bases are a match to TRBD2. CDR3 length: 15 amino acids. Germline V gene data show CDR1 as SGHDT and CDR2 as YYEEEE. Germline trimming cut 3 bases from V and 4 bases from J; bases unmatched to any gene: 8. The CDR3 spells CASSWGSGGYYEQYF. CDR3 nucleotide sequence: TGTGCCAGCAGCTGGGGTAGCGGGGGATATTACGAGCAGTACTTC.

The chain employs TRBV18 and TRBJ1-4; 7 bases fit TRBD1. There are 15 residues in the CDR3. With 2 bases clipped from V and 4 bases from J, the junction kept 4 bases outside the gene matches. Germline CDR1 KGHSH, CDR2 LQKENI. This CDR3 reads CASSPIRDSNEKLFF. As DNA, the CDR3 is TGTGCCAGCTCACCAATAAGGGACAGTAATGAAAAACTGTTTTTT.

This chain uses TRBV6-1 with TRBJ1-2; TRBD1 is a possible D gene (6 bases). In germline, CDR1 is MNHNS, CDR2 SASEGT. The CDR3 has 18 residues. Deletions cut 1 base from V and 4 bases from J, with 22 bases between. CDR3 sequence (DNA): TGTGCCAGCAGTGAAGTTGCAGGGGTTGGGGCCTCGGGCTATGGCTACACCTTC. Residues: CASSEVAGVGASGYGYTF.

CDR3 region: CASSSIRLSGNTIYF. The CDR3 nucleotides are TGTGCCAGCAGCTCTATCCGTCTCTCTGGAAACACCATATATTTT. The rearrangement joins TRBV6-5 to TRBJ1-3; D is undetermined. Between the trimmed V and J ends, which lost 6 bases and 0 bases, there was a span of 12 bases. CDR1 is MNHEY, CDR2 SVGAGI, per germline. This CDR3 is 15 amino acids long.

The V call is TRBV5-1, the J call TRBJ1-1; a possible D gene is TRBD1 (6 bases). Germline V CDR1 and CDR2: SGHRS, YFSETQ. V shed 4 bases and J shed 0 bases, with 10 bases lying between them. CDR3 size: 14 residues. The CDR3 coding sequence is TGCGCCAGCAGCGTCACAGGGATGAACACTGAAGCTTTCTTT. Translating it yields CASSVTGMNTEAFF.

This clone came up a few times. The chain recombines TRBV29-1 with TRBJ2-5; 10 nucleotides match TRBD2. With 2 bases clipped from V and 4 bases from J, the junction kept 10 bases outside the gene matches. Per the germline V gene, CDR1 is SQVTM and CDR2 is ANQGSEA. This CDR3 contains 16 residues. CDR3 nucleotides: TGCAGCGTTGAATTCAGCGGGGGGGCCCTGGGAGAGACCCAGTACTTC. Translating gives CSVEFSGGALGETQYF.

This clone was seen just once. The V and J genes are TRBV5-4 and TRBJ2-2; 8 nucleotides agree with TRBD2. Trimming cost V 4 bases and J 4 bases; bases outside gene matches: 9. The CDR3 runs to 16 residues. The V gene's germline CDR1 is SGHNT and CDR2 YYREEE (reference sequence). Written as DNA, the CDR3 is TGTGCCAGCAGCACCCAAGCGGGAGATCCCACCGGGGAGCTGTTTTTT. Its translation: CASSTQAGDPTGELFF.